The next 13 T cell receptor beta chains were all read from a single sample in a study of blood T cell repertoires in COVID-19. Assay: immunoSEQ multiplex PCR; the TCRdb copy retains only in-frame clones and omits some. The data contain 150,000 to 160,000 clones, around 89% of them singletons. Sequencing was done on a sample of peripheral blood. These receptors came from a woman between 40 and 50 years old with acute or convalescent COVID-19.

The V and J genes are TRBV18 and TRBJ1-3; 8 bases are shared with TRBD1. V lost 0 bases to trimming and J lost 0 bases; unmatched junction nucleotides: 7. Germline values: CDR1 KGHSH, CDR2 LQKENI. The CDR3 extends over 18 amino acids. In nucleotides, the CDR3 is TGTGCCAGCTCACCACCCCGGACAGGGACAAGCTCTGGAAACACCATATATTTT. Its protein is CASSPPRTGTSSGNTIYF.

The chain combines TRBV19 with TRBJ2-3, with D possibly matching TRBD1 (6 bases). Trimming stripped 9 bases from V and 0 bases from J, with 16 bases between. CDR1 is LNHDA, CDR2 SQIVND, per germline (reference sequence). This CDR3 contains 15 residues. The DNA of the CDR3 is TGTGCCAGGAGGGGGATCGAGAATAGCACAGATACGCAGTATTTT. Amino acids: CARRGIENSTDTQYF.

V and J are TRBV5-6 and TRBJ2-2; 10 nucleotides line up with TRBD2. With 3 bases clipped from V and 2 bases from J, the junction kept 7 bases outside the gene matches. The CDR3 consists of 17 residues. CDR1 is SGHDT and CDR2 is YYEEEE in the germline V gene. CDR3 DNA sequence: TGTGCCAGCAGCTCCGCGTTAGCGGGAGGAAACACCGGGGAGCTGTTTTTT. Translated, it gives CASSSALAGGNTGELFF.

This sequence joins TRBV28 and TRBJ2-2; D remains unclear. Deletions cut 6 bases from V and 3 bases from J, with 8 bases between. This CDR3 region has 13 residues. Germline loops: CDR1 MDHEN, CDR2 SYDVKM. CDR3 protein: CASRSTDTGELFF. CDR3 sequence (DNA): TGTGCCAGCAGGTCCACTGACACCGGGGAGCTGTTTTTT.

The rearrangement joins TRBV19 to TRBJ1-5; possible D gene TRBD1, 5 bases. The CDR3 covers 14 residues. Trimming removed 5 bases from V and 9 bases from J, with 17 bases in between. The V gene's germline CDR1 is LNHDA and CDR2 SQIVND (reference sequence). The CDR3 is CASSPPGRGGPQHF. As DNA, the CDR3 is TGTGCCAGTAGTCCCCCAGGACGCGGGGGGCCCCAGCATTTT. Full variable domain (rest looked up from reference TRBV19 and TRBJ1-5): DGGITQSPKYLFRKEGQNVTLSCEQNLNHDAMYWYRQDPGQGLRLIYYSQIVNDFQKGDIAEGYSVSREKKESFPLTVTSAQKNPTAFYLCASSPPGRGGPQHFGDGTRLSIL.

The J gene is TRBJ2-3, the V gene TRBV30, with TRBD1 matching over 12 bases. The CDR3 has 17 amino acids. Germline V gene lookup returns CDR1 GTSNPN and CDR2 SVGIG (reference sequence). V was pared by 0 bases and J by 2 bases, with 6 bases of the junction left unmatched. The CDR3 loop reads CAWSVRDRGLSTDTQYF. CDR3 nucleotide sequence: TGTGCCTGGAGTGTAAGGGACAGGGGGCTTTCCACAGATACGCAGTATTTT. The variable domain in full, completed from reference TRBV30 and TRBJ2-3, reads SQTIHQWPATLVQPVGSPLSLECTVEGTSNPNLYWYRQAAGRGLQLLFYSVGIGQISSEVPQNLSASRPQDRQFILSSKKLLLSDSGFYLCAWSVRDRGLSTDTQYFGPGTRLTVL.

For the CDR3, the DNA is TGCGCCAGCAGCCCCCAAAAGAACACTGAAGCTTTCTTT. Amino acids: CASSPQKNTEAFF. The chain combines TRBV4-1 with TRBJ1-1; no clear D. Germline V gene sequence: CDR1 MGHRA, CDR2 YSYEKL. V was cut by 4 bases and J by 1 base, with 7 bases left in between. The CDR3 runs to 13 residues.

In this sample, this clone turned up once. The rearrangement joins TRBV7-6 to TRBJ2-3, with 13 bases that match TRBD2. The germline gives CDR1 SGHVS, CDR2 FNYEAQ. The CDR3 loop spans 16 amino acids. Trimming took 6 bases from V and 2 from J; bases not matched to a gene: 5. The CDR3 nucleotides are TGTGCCAGCAGTCAAGGACTAGCGGGGGTCACAGATACGCAGTATTTT. Protein product: CASSQGLAGVTDTQYF.

V usage is TRBV7-9 and J usage is TRBJ1-1; D is unresolved. The CDR3 runs 14 residues. CDR1 is SEHNR and CDR2 is FQNEAQ in the germline V gene (reference sequence). Trimming removed 7 bases from V and 0 bases from J, with 12 bases in between. Here the CDR3 reads CASTASTVNTEAFF. The CDR3 DNA reads as TGTGCCAGCACCGCCAGCACAGTGAACACTGAAGCTTTCTTT.

The rearrangement uses TRBV7-9 and TRBJ2-2; 10 positions match TRBD2. This CDR3 region has 18 residues. V lost 0 bases and J lost 2; bases outside the gene matches: 6. Germline CDR1 is SEHNR and CDR2 is FQNEAQ (reference sequence). In DNA, the CDR3 is TGTGCCAGCAGCTTAGCCGGCTCTAGCGGGGGTAACACCGGGGAGCTGTTTTTT. As protein: CASSLAGSSGGNTGELFF.

The rearrangement joins TRBV6-6 to TRBJ2-6; a possible D gene is TRBD1 (6 bases). CDR1 MNHNY and CDR2 SVGAGI come from the germline V gene (reference sequence). There are 16 residues in the CDR3. V lost 6 bases to trimming and J lost 0 bases, with 12 bases between them. The CDR3 sequence: CASRQQGNSGANVLTF. CDR3 coding DNA: TGTGCCAGCAGGCAACAGGGAAACTCTGGGGCCAACGTCCTGACTTTC.

In its sample, this clone was seen once. V is TRBV4-1 and J is TRBJ2-7, with TRBD2 matching 7 bases. Unmatched junction bases numbered 6, after V lost 1 base and J lost 6 bases. In germline, CDR1 is MGHRA, CDR2 YSYEKL. The CDR3 sequence is 14 residues long. The CDR3 nucleotides read TGCGCCAGCAGCCAAGGACTAGCCTTTCGCGAGCAGTACTTC. The encoded protein is CASSQGLAFREQYF.

The chain combines TRBV6-2 or TRBV6-3 with TRBJ1-4, with D possibly matching TRBD1 (5 bases). The CDR3 totals 14 residues. Trimming took off 2 bases at V and 5 bases at J, with 9 bases between the two ends. Germline CDR1 MNHEY, CDR2 SVGEGT. Written as DNA, the CDR3 is TGTGCCAGCAGTTACCGCGGACAAAATGAAAAACTGTTTTTT. This gives the protein CASSYRGQNEKLFF.